The clone carrying this T cell receptor beta chain has only a few counts. Gene names denote mouse genes. The read is 4 residues too short to cover the CDR3 end, so that end is filled in from the germline J gene. Within the sample, other DNA sequences also encode this same CDR3. cDNA reverse transcribed from extracted RNA served as the sequencing template. Sequencing was performed with immunoSEQ multiplex PCR; in TCRdb, only in-frame clones are kept and a portion is missing. This sample carries over 250,000 clones, none of them present only once. After removal of 5 bases from V and 3 bases from J, the junction contained 3 bases not matched to a gene. The germline gives CDR1 NNHDY, CDR2 SYVADS. The CDR3 length is 13 residues. These data come from a study of CD8+ T cells in alopecia areata. The pooled cutaneous lymph node cells were sorted using several markers (CD4, CD8alpha, NKG2D, NKG2ACE and others).

The sequence was obtained from a C3H/HeJ mouse with alopecia areata. The mouse strain carries the MHC haplotype H2-k. Sequencing used CD4+ T cells sorted from a lymph node. This chain joins TRBV13-3 and TRBJ1-2, with 8 nucleotides matching TRBD1. The CDR3: CASRDRGDSDYTF. The CDR3 bases that were read are TGTGCCAGCAGAGACAGGGGTGACTCC.